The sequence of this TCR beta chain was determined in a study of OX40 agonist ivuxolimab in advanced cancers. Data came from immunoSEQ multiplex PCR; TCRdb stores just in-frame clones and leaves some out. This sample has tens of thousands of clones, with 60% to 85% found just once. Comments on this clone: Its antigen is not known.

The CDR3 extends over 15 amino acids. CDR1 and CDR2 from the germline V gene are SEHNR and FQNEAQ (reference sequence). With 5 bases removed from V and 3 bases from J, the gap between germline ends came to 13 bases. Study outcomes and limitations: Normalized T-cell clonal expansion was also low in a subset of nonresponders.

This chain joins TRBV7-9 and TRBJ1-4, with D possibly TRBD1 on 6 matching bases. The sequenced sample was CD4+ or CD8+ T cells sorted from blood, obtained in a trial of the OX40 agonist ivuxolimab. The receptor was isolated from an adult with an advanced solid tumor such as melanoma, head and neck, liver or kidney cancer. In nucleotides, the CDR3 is TGTGCCAGCAGCGCCGGGGGGCTGTCTAATGAAAAACTGTTTTTT. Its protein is CASSAGGLSNEKLFF.